This T cell receptor (beta chain) was identified in a study of blood T cells in healthy people across ages. V was pared by 6 bases and J by 5 bases, with 7 bases of the junction left unmatched. CDR3 length: 13 amino acids. Germline V lookup: CDR1 SGHDT, CDR2 YYEEEE. For the second PCR, which ran for roughly 6 to 12 cycles, a sample-barcoded 5' primer and a J-beta primer mix were used. TCRdb processed the 5' RACE reads anew with MiXCR; each CDR3 protein has one entry. This sample carries roughly 1,500,000 distinct CDR3 sequences, approximately 32% of them seen once, and the ten largest clones take 11%. General study results and limits: A roughly linear age-dependent decrease characterized TCR beta diversity per million T cells. Estimated diversity, derived from one million T cells, was regarded as an underestimate.

Only a few counts were recorded for this clonotype. The antigen is unknown. Each donor was a healthy Caucasian individual from Russia, aged about 6 to 95. The authors drew about 9.5 milliliters of peripheral blood from each donor. This receptor was obtained from a woman in her thirties in good health. The sample taken for sequencing was blood. The chain has TRBV5-6 and TRBJ1-1, with 7 nucleotides matching TRBD1. CDR3 in DNA: TGTGCCAGCACAGGGGGGCTAGGGACTGAAGCTTTCTTT. Protein product: CASTGGLGTEAFF.